The 26 T cell receptor beta chains below were found in one sample sequenced in a study of identical twins. Using its own MiXCR run on the 5' RACE reads, TCRdb lists one record per CDR3 protein. The table records 600,000 to 800,000 distinct CDR3 sequences, about 20% of them present only once. The same sample was also used in a study of T cells expressing NK-cell markers.

The material sequenced was PBMCs. The source is a young woman in good health.

The genes are TRBV28 and TRBJ2-5; TRBD1 matches 7 bases. V trimming: 6 bases; J trimming: 1 base; junction bases outside the gene matches: 5. Looked up from germline, CDR1 is MDHEN and CDR2 is SYDVKM. The CDR3 spans 14 residues. The CDR3 sequence: CASRGWDSQETQYF. DNA of the CDR3: TGTGCCAGCAGGGGGTGGGACAGCCAAGAGACCCAGTACTTC.

This clonotype was counted only a few times. CDR3 loop: CSVPRNNEQFF. The CDR3 DNA reads TGCAGCGTTCCAAGAAACAATGAGCAGTTCTTC. This rearrangement joins TRBV29-1 to TRBJ2-1; D is ambiguous. The V gene lost 5 bases and the J gene lost 5 bases, with 7 bases spanning the gap. The CDR3 extends over 11 amino acids. Germline CDR1 reads SQVTM; CDR2 reads ANQGSEA.

This chain uses TRBV18 with TRBJ1-5; possible D gene TRBD1, 6 bases. The CDR3 consists of 13 residues. The V gene's germline CDR1 is KGHSH and CDR2 LQKENI. Trimming took off 5 bases at V and 3 bases at J, with 8 bases between the two ends. The CDR3: CASSKGVNQPQHF. The DNA for the CDR3 is TGTGCCAGCTCAAAGGGGGTCAATCAGCCCCAGCATTTT. Full variable domain (outside the CDR3, taken from reference TRBV18 and TRBJ1-5): NAGVMQNPRHLVRRRGQEARLRCSPMKGHSHVYWYRQLPEEGLKFMVYLQKENIIDESGMPKERFSAEFPKEGPSILRIQQVVRGDSAAYFCASSKGVNQPQHFGDGTRLSIL.

The chain combines TRBV12-3 or TRBV12-4 with TRBJ2-3; maybe TRBD1 (6 bases). The CDR3 loop spans 15 amino acids. Trimming shortened V by 5 bases and J by 4 bases, and 16 bases separated the two germline ends. DNA of the CDR3: TGTGCCAGCAGTCGGACAGTACTGATATCAGATACGCAGTATTTT. Protein: CASSRTVLISDTQYF.

This clonotype was observed a handful of times. V gene TRBV5-1 combines with J gene TRBJ2-5; TRBD2 agrees at 14 bases. The germline CDR1 and CDR2 sequences are SGHRS and YFSETQ. The CDR3 runs 17 residues. V dropped 4 bases and J dropped 5; count of bases not matched to a gene: 10. CDR3 sequence: CASSAGTSGSLVETQYF. CDR3 nucleotides: TGCGCCAGCAGCGCTGGGACTAGCGGGAGCCTGGTTGAGACCCAGTACTTC.

The V gene is TRBV5-6, the J gene TRBJ2-1; TRBD2 aligns across 12 bases. J gave up 1 base and V 3 bases, and 8 bases lay outside the gene matches. Germline V gives CDR1 SGHDT, CDR2 YYEEEE. There are 18 residues in the CDR3. Here the CDR3 reads CASSSRTSGIVSYNEQFF. CDR3 coding DNA: TGTGCCAGCAGCTCCAGGACTAGCGGGATAGTATCCTACAATGAGCAGTTCTTC. The full variable domain, rest sourced from reference TRBV5-6 and TRBJ2-1, is DAGVTQSPTHLIKTRGQQVTLRCSPKSGHDTVSWYQQALGQGPQFIFQYYEEEERQRGNFPDRFSGHQFPNYSSELNVNALLLGDSALYLCASSSRTSGIVSYNEQFFGPGTRLTVL.

The chain has TRBV20-1 and TRBJ2-7; the D call may be TRBD1 or TRBD2 (6 bases each). Between the trimmed V and J ends, which lost 1 base and 1 base, there was a span of 11 bases. The CDR3 is 14 amino acids. Germline lookup yields CDR1 DFQATT and CDR2 SNEGSKA (reference sequence). For the CDR3, the DNA is TGCAGTGCTAGAGTCCGAGGGGGGTCCTACGAGCAGTACTTC. This encodes CSARVRGGSYEQYF.

This clonotype was found many times. V and J are TRBV6-2 or TRBV6-3 and TRBJ2-1; unclear D gene. The germline V gene encodes CDR1 MNHEY and CDR2 SVGEGT. V lost 6 bases and J 9 bases, leaving 12 bases between the germline ends. The CDR3 covers 12 residues. The CDR3 bases are TGTGCCAGCAGGCACCTAGAAGCTGAGCAGTTCTTC. It encodes CASRHLEAEQFF.

This clonotype came up a few times. The chain links TRBV20-1 to TRBJ2-1, with 14 bases lining up with TRBD2. CDR1 is DFQATT and CDR2 is SNEGSKA in the germline V gene (reference sequence). This CDR3 is 19 amino acids long. With 5 bases clipped from V and 2 bases from J, the junction kept 14 bases outside the gene matches. Here the CDR3 DNA reads TGCAGTGCTCAAGGGGGGCCGGGACTAGCGGGAGCCACCTACAATGAGCAGTTCTTC. Translation gives CSAQGGPGLAGATYNEQFF.

This clonotype has a handful of counts. The chain is built from TRBV4-2 and TRBJ1-4; no clear D. The CDR3 length is 16 residues. Germline V gene data show CDR1 as LGHNA and CDR2 as YNFKEQ. Trimming took 0 bases from V and 4 from J, leaving 12 bases between them. The CDR3 DNA reads TGTGCCAGCAGCCAAGAGTACTTGGGTATTAATGAAAAACTGTTTTTT. This translates into CASSQEYLGINEKLFF.

In its sample, this clonotype was seen a few times. This rearrangement joins TRBV5-1 to TRBJ2-5, with TRBD2 as a possible D gene (5 bases). The CDR3 runs 19 residues. V was shortened by 7 bases and J by 2 bases, with 30 bases between the two germline ends. The germline gives CDR1 SGHRS, CDR2 YFSETQ. The CDR3 loop reads CASAADGVGARVKQETQYF. DNA for the CDR3: TGCGCCAGCGCGGCGGACGGGGTGGGCGCGAGGGTGAAACAAGAGACCCAGTACTTC.

CDR3 residues: CASSLVGLLSYNEQFF. Here the CDR3 DNA reads TGTGCCAGCAGCTTAGTCGGCCTTCTCTCCTACAATGAGCAGTTCTTC. This chain links TRBV11-2 with TRBJ2-1; D uncertain. The CDR3 has 16 amino acids. Between the trimmed V and J ends, which lost 1 base and 0 bases, there was a span of 10 bases. Germline V gene data show CDR1 as SGHAT and CDR2 as FQNNGV. The complete variable domain, with remaining parts taken from reference TRBV11-2 and TRBJ2-1, reads EAGVAQSPRYKIIEKRQSVAFWCNPISGHATLYWYQQILGQGPKLLIQFQNNGVVDDSQLPKDRFSAERLKGVDSTLKIQPAKLEDSAVYLCASSLVGLLSYNEQFFGPGTRLTVL.

This chain links TRBV5-1 with TRBJ2-7, with 10 bases that match TRBD1. With V trimmed by 4 bases and J by 0 bases, 10 bases remained unmatched. The CDR3 covers 17 residues. CDR1 and CDR2 (germline): SGHRS, YFSETQ. CDR3 coding DNA: TGCGCCAGCAGCCCTTACCGGGGACAGGGGACCTCCTACGAGCAGTACTTC. The encoded protein is CASSPYRGQGTSYEQYF.

This clonotype was detected only a few times. The J gene is TRBJ2-7, the V gene TRBV10-2, with 7 bases aligning to TRBD2. The CDR3 length is 16 residues. From germline, CDR1 is WSHSY and CDR2 SAAADI. V lost 2 bases and J lost 3; bases outside the gene matches: 10. The CDR3 sequence: CASSEVGRGRVYEQYF. CDR3 sequence (DNA): TGCGCCAGCAGTGAGGTGGGTCGCGGGAGAGTCTACGAGCAGTACTTC.

V is TRBV4-3 and J is TRBJ2-3; 7 positions agree with TRBD1. Trimming removed 3 bases from V and 2 bases from J; junction bases left unmatched: 11. Germline V gives CDR1 LGHNA, CDR2 YSLEER. This CDR3 region has 17 residues. The CDR3 spells CASSQPRQGRNTDTQYF. CDR3 sequence (DNA): TGCGCCAGCAGCCAGCCCCGACAGGGACGGAACACAGATACGCAGTATTTT.

The genes are TRBV25-1 and TRBJ2-3; perhaps TRBD2 as D (6 bases). Germline V gene data show CDR1 as MGHDK and CDR2 as SYGVNS. The V end was cut by 3 bases, the J end by 6 bases, with 13 bases between. The CDR3 is 14 amino acids. Here the CDR3 reads CASSDTPSGDTQYF. Written as DNA, the CDR3 is TGTGCCAGCAGTGACACCCCCAGCGGGGATACGCAGTATTTT.

The J gene is TRBJ2-7, the V gene TRBV19, with D maybe TRBD2 (6 bases). This CDR3 comprises 13 residues. CDR1 is LNHDA and CDR2 is SQIVND in the germline V gene (reference sequence). V was clipped by 7 bases and J by 4 bases, with 14 bases between them. DNA for the CDR3: TGTGCCAGTAAGGCGGGGTGGGGATACGAGCAGTACTTC. This translates into CASKAGWGYEQYF.

This clonotype was detected a few times. The J gene is TRBJ2-5, the V gene TRBV24-1; D unclear. Trimming took 3 bases from V and 5 from J, leaving 12 bases between them. The length of the CDR3 is 14 residues. Germline CDR1 and CDR2: KGHDR and SFDVKD. The DNA of the CDR3 is TGTGCCACCAGTGATGCCGATCTGGGGGAGACCCAGTACTTC. This codes for CATSDADLGETQYF.

This clonotype appeared a few times. The conserved phenylalanine or tryptophan is not found at the CDR3 terminus, so this likely reflects a read error. The DNA is left out, because the CDR3 cannot be placed on it with certainty; the CDR3 is given as TCRdb lists it. The chain links TRBV12-3 or TRBV12-4 to TRBJ2-7; TRBD2 is taken as the D call from the table, unchecked against the DNA. Both ends counted, the CDR3 spans 11 residues. This CDR3 reads CASRTNPRAAL.

The V gene is TRBV20-1, the J gene TRBJ1-1; D gene ambiguous. The CDR3 is 13 amino acids. The germline gives CDR1 DFQATT, CDR2 SNEGSKA (reference sequence). V lost 4 bases and J lost 0, with 9 bases in between. This chain's CDR3 is CSAMRAVNTEAFF. For the CDR3, the DNA is TGCAGTGCTATGCGAGCCGTGAACACTGAAGCTTTCTTT.

This clonotype turned up a few times. This sequence joins TRBV6-5 and TRBJ2-3, with TRBD2 identical over 11 bases. V dropped 0 bases and J dropped 7; count of bases not matched to a gene: 6. CDR1 MNHEY and CDR2 SVGAGI come from the germline V gene. The CDR3 totals 16 residues. This chain's CDR3 is CASSYSPLAGGNTQYF. CDR3 coding DNA: TGTGCCAGCAGTTACTCCCCGCTAGCGGGAGGAAATACGCAGTATTTT.

The rearrangement uses TRBV4-3 and TRBJ2-1; TRBD2 matches 9 bases. The CDR3 spans 16 residues. V trimming: 0 bases; J trimming: 6 bases; junction bases outside the gene matches: 6. CDR1 is LGHNA and CDR2 is YSLEER in the germline V gene. CDR3 sequence (DNA): TGCGCCAGCAGCCAAGATCCTAGCGGGATGATCAATGAGCAGTTCTTC. Translated: CASSQDPSGMINEQFF.

This rearrangement joins TRBV27 to TRBJ1-2; the D is unclear. Germline V gene data show CDR1 as MNHEY and CDR2 as SMNVEV (reference sequence). V lost 4 bases to trimming and J lost 0 bases, with 12 bases between them. This CDR3 spans 15 amino acids. CDR3 nucleotide sequence: TGTGCCAGCAGTTCCTACAGTACTACTAACTATGGCTACACCTTC. As protein: CASSSYSTTNYGYTF.

The rearrangement joins TRBV12-3 or TRBV12-4 to TRBJ2-3, with D perhaps TRBD2 (6 bases). This CDR3 contains 12 residues. V lost 7 bases to trimming and J lost 8 bases, with 13 bases between them. The CDR3 DNA reads TGTGCCAGCATCGGGGGTCAGGTTACGCAGTATTTT. This gives the protein CASIGGQVTQYF.

The sample holds many counts of this clonotype. This chain joins TRBV29-1 and TRBJ1-2; no clear D gene. The CDR3 runs 11 residues. Per the germline V gene, CDR1 is SQVTM and CDR2 is ANQGSEA. With 7 bases removed from V and 8 bases from J, the gap between germline ends came to 14 bases. CDR3 coding DNA: TGCAGCGCCTTGGTCTTGGGGGGCTACACCTTC. It encodes CSALVLGGYTF.

This chain uses TRBV7-9 with TRBJ2-7; maybe TRBD1 (6 bases). Germline V gene data show CDR1 as SEHNR and CDR2 as FQNEAQ (reference sequence). Deletions cut 6 bases from V and 3 bases from J, with 15 bases between. The CDR3 extends over 14 amino acids. In DNA form, the CDR3 reads TGTGCCAGCAGTTCCGGGACACCCCTCTACGAGCAGTACTTC. Translating gives CASSSGTPLYEQYF. Full variable domain (remainder filled in from reference TRBV7-9 and TRBJ2-7): DTGVSQNPRHKITKRGQNVTFRCDPISEHNRLYWYRQTLGQGPEFLTYFQNEAQLEKSRLLSDRFSAERPKGSFSTLEIQRTEQGDSAMYLCASSSGTPLYEQYFGPGTRLTVT.